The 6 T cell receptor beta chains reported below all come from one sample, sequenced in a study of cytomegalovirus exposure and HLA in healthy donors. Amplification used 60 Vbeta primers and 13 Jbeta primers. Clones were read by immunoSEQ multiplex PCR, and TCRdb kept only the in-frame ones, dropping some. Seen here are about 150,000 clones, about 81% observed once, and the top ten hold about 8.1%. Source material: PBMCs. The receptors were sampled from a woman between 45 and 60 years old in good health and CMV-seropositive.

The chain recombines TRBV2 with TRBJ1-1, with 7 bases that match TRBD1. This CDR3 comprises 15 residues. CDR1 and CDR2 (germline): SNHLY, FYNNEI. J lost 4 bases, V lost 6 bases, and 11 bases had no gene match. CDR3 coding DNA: TGTGCCAGCAGGAGGGCCGGGACAGCTGCCACTGAAGCTTTCTTT. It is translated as CASRRAGTAATEAFF.

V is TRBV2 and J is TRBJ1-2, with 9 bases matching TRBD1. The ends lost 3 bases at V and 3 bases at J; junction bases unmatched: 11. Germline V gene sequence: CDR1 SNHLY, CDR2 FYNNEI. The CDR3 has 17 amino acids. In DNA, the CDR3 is TGTGCCAGCAGTGACGAGGGGACAGGGAGGATGGACTATGGCTACACCTTC. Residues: CASSDEGTGRMDYGYTF.

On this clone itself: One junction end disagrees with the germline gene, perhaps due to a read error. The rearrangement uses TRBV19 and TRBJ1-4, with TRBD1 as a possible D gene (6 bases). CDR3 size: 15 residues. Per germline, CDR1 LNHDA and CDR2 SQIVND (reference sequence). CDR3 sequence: CASSILGATNEKLFF. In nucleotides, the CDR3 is TGTGCCAGTAGTATACTGGGGGCAACCAATGAAAAACTGTTTTTT. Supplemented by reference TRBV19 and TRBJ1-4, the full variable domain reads DGGITQSPKYLFRKEGQNVTLSCEQNLNHDAMYWYRQDPGQGLRLIYYSQIVNDFQKGDIAEGYSVSREKKESFPLTVTSAQKNPTAFYLCASSILGATNEKLFFGSGTQLSVL.

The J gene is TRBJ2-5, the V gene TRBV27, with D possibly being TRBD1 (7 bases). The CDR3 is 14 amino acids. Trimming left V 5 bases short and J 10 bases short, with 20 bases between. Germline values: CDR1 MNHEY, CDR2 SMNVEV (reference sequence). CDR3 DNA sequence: TGTGCCAGCAGTCCCAGGAGGAGGGGGCAGGTCCAGTACTTC. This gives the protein CASSPRRRGQVQYF.

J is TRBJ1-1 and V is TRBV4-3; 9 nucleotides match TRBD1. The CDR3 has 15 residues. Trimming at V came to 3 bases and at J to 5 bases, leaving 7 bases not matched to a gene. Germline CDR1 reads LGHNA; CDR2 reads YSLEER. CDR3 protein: CASSQVQGARTEAFF. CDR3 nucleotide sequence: TGCGCCAGCAGCCAGGTACAGGGGGCGAGGACTGAAGCTTTCTTT.

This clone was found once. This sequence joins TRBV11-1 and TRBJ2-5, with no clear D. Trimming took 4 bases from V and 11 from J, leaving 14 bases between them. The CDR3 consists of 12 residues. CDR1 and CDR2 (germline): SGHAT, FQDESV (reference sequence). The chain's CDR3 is CASSYWAVDQYF. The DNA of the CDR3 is TGTGCCAGCAGCTACTGGGCCGTCGATCAGTACTTC.